This record covers a single T cell receptor beta chain. As yet, its antigen is unknown. Sequenced by immunoSEQ multiplex PCR; TCRdb stores in-frame clones only, minus some. The sample includes 25,000 to 35,000 clones, 75% to 90% of them seen just once. The data derive from a study of T cells in narcolepsy. Study in general: Donors had narcolepsy type 1 or type 2, or were healthy controls.

Study-level results: Healthy controls reportedly lacked the autoreactive clonotypes serially found in patients' blood. In some patient and control memory CD4+ samples, autoreactive clones were absent. Same-patient CSF and blood CD4+ T cell clonotypes included HCRT-specific and TRIB2-specific autoreactive ones.

Germline CDR1 is GTSNPN and CDR2 is SVGIG (reference sequence). V lost 0 bases to trimming and J lost 5 bases; unmatched junction nucleotides: 10. This CDR3 comprises 15 residues. Input material: CD45RA- memory CD4+ T cells from PBMCs. The genes are TRBV30 and TRBJ2-7; 7 bases are a match to TRBD1. The receptor was derived from a human donor with narcolepsy. The CDR3 spells CAWSVRFGQGDEQYF. As DNA, the CDR3 is TGTGCCTGGAGTGTACGGTTTGGGCAGGGGGACGAGCAGTACTTC.